What follows are 14 T cell receptor beta chains derived from one specimen sequenced in a study of T cell repertoires in cytomegalovirus infection. TCRdb re-derived calls from the reads in MiXCR, one entry per CDR3 protein. The table includes a few hundred thousand distinct CDR3 sequences, over 15% detected once. Sequenced input: CD8+ T cells from PBMCs. These receptors came from a human donor in good health (CMV status not recorded). Some clones in this sample may be carry-over from other donors' samples.

This clonotype was found many times. This chain joins TRBV2 and TRBJ1-1, with no clear D. From germline, CDR1 is SNHLY and CDR2 FYNNEI. CDR3 size: 13 residues. V was trimmed by 5 bases and J by 2 bases, leaving 9 bases between them. The CDR3 protein is CASSHGRNTEAFF. CDR3 DNA sequence: TGTGCCAGCAGTCATGGGCGTAACACTGAAGCTTTCTTT. Together with reference TRBV2 and TRBJ1-1, the CDR3 gives the full variable domain: EPEVTQTPSHQVTQMGQEVILRCVPISNHLYFYWYRQILGQKVEFLVSFYNNEISEKSEIFDDQFSVERPDGSNFTLKIRSTKLEDSAMYFCASSHGRNTEAFFGQGTRLTVV.

This clonotype appeared many times. The CDR3 loop reads CASSQMDREVSYNSPLHF. The CDR3 coding sequence is TGTGCCAGCAGCCAAATGGACAGGGAGGTCTCCTATAATTCACCCCTCCACTTT. The rearrangement joins TRBV7-2 to TRBJ1-6; TRBD1 matches 8 bases. Germline loops: CDR1 SGHTA, CDR2 FQGNSA. J was trimmed by 0 bases and V by 5 bases; bases with no gene match: 9. CDR3 length: 18 residues.

The rearrangement uses TRBV2 and TRBJ1-1; 11 positions match TRBD1. V dropped 8 bases and J dropped 1; count of bases not matched to a gene: 9. CDR3 length: 16 residues. Germline-derived CDR1 and CDR2 are SNHLY and FYNNEI. The CDR3 coding sequence is TGTGCCAGCCCGACTGGGACAGGGGGTCGGAACACTGAAGCTTTCTTT. It encodes CASPTGTGGRNTEAFF.

DNA of the CDR3: TGTGCCAGCAGCATCGGAGAGGTCCATGACTATGGCTACACCTTC. This encodes CASSIGEVHDYGYTF. The chain is built from TRBV13 and TRBJ1-2; D gene ambiguous. The CDR3 has 15 amino acids. V was clipped by 5 bases and J by 3 bases, with 16 bases between them. Germline V CDR1 and CDR2: PRHDT, FYEKMQ (reference sequence).

V is TRBV27 and J is TRBJ2-4; maybe TRBD1 (6 bases). The CDR3 is 17 residues long. Trimming removed 2 bases at V and 0 bases at J, with 14 bases between. Looked up from germline, CDR1 is MNHEY and CDR2 is SMNVEV (reference sequence). Here the CDR3 DNA reads TGTGCCAGCAGTTTAACAGGGTATTCGCTAGCCAAAAACATTCAGTACTTC. Protein product: CASSLTGYSLAKNIQYF.

The CDR3 sequence is CASTLDSSTEAFF. CDR3 coding DNA: TGCGCCAGCACCCTGGACTCGAGCACTGAAGCTTTCTTT. This sequence joins TRBV5-1 and TRBJ1-1; D is uncertain. Trimming removed 6 bases at V and 4 bases at J, with 13 bases between. The CDR3 runs 13 residues. Per the germline V gene, CDR1 is SGHRS and CDR2 is YFSETQ.

V and J are TRBV6-1 and TRBJ2-3; 7 nucleotides align to TRBD2. With 6 bases clipped from V and 0 bases from J, the junction kept 6 bases outside the gene matches. CDR3 length equals 15 residues. The V gene's germline CDR1 is MNHNS and CDR2 SASEGT. In DNA, the CDR3 is TGTGCCAGCAGCTCCGGGACTATTAGCACAGATACGCAGTATTTT. Its protein product is CASSSGTISTDTQYF.

This clonotype was recorded at least ten times. The chain joins TRBV14 to TRBJ1-3; D remains ambiguous. The CDR3 is 12 amino acids. Germline V gene sequence: CDR1 SGHDN, CDR2 FVKESK. Trimming left V 4 bases short and J 6 bases short, with 7 bases between. CDR3 sequence: CASSPIVNTIYF. CDR3 in DNA: TGTGCCAGCAGCCCTATTGTAAACACCATATATTTT.

This clonotype was found a few times. V gene TRBV28 combines with J gene TRBJ2-7; 8 bases align to TRBD1. The CDR3 runs to 13 residues. Trimming took 3 bases from V and 5 from J; bases not matched to a gene: 3. In germline, CDR1 is MDHEN, CDR2 SYDVKM. The CDR3 DNA follows: TGTGCCAGCAGTTTTCAGGACAGGGACGAGCAGTACTTC. Its protein is CASSFQDRDEQYF.

The chain carries TRBV20-1 and TRBJ2-1, with D possibly matching TRBD1 (6 bases). Germline CDR1 is DFQATT and CDR2 is SNEGSKA (reference sequence). V lost 6 bases to trimming and J lost 9 bases, with 15 bases between them. This CDR3 spans 12 amino acids. The CDR3 sequence: CSAQSRGGEQFF. The CDR3 DNA reads as TGCAGTGCCCAAAGCAGGGGCGGTGAGCAGTTCTTC.

This chain joins TRBV28 and TRBJ2-3, with D unresolved. Germline CDR1 MDHEN, CDR2 SYDVKM. The ends were cut back, 7 bases at V and 1 base at J, with 12 bases in the middle. The CDR3 extends over 14 amino acids. In DNA form, the CDR3 reads TGTGCCAGCATCCCGACAACCGGCACAGATACGCAGTATTTT. Protein: CASIPTTGTDTQYF. Full variable domain (rest looked up from reference TRBV28 and TRBJ2-3): DVKVTQSSRYLVKRTGEKVFLECVQDMDHENMFWYRQDPGLGLRLIYFSYDVKMKEKGDIPEGYSVSREKKERFSLILESASTNQTSMYLCASIPTTGTDTQYFGPGTRLTVL.

The table lists this clonotype with many counts. The rearrangement joins TRBV7-6 to TRBJ2-2; tentative D call: TRBD1 (5 bases). V was trimmed by 0 bases and J by 6 bases, leaving 11 bases between them. Germline values: CDR1 SGHVS, CDR2 FNYEAQ. The CDR3 loop spans 15 amino acids. The DNA of the CDR3 is TGTGCCAGCAGCTTAGCAGGGGATGGGGCCGGGGAGCTGTTTTTT. Translated: CASSLAGDGAGELFF.

In its sample, this clonotype was seen many times. The chain couples TRBV15 to TRBJ1-1; 11 nucleotides match TRBD1. Germline V gene sequence: CDR1 LNHNV, CDR2 YYDKDF (reference sequence). CDR3 length: 16 residues. V trimming: 4 bases; J trimming: 0 bases; junction bases outside the gene matches: 4. The CDR3 nucleotides read TGTGCCACCAGCACCGGGACAGGGGGTATGAACACTGAAGCTTTCTTT. Protein product: CATSTGTGGMNTEAFF. Full variable domain (rest looked up from reference TRBV15 and TRBJ1-1): DAMVIQNPRYQVTQFGKPVTLSCSQTLNHNVMYWYQQKSSQAPKLLFHYYDKDFNNEADTPDNFQSRRPNTSFCFLDIRSPGLGDTAMYLCATSTGTGGMNTEAFFGQGTRLTVV.

This clonotype was seen many times. This chain uses TRBV7-2 with TRBJ2-2, with TRBD1 matching 11 bases. J was trimmed by 5 bases and V by 6 bases; bases with no gene match: 5. The CDR3 runs 15 residues. Germline V gives CDR1 SGHTA, CDR2 FQGNSA. The CDR3 sequence is CASRRTGGWTGELFF. CDR3 sequence (DNA): TGTGCCAGCAGACGGACAGGGGGCTGGACCGGGGAGCTGTTTTTT.